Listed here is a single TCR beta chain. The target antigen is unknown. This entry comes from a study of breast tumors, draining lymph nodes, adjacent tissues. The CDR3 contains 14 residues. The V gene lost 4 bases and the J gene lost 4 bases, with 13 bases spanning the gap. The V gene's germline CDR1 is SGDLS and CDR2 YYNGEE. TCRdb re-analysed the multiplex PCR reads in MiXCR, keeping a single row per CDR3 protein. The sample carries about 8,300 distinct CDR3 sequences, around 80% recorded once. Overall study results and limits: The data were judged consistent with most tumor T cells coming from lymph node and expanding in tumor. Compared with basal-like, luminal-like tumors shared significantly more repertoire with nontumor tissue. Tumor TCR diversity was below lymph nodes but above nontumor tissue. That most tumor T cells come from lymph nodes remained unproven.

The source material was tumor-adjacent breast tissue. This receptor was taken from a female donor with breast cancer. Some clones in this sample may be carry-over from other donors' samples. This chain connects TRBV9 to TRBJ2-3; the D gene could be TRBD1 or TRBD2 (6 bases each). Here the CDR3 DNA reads TGTGCCAGCAGCCCTAGGGGGGTTGCAGATACGCAGTATTTT. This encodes CASSPRGVADTQYF.